This T cell receptor (beta chain) originates from a study of Graves' ophthalmopathy and Graves' hyperthyroidism. RNA transcripts were the template, and TCR beta CDR3 regions were amplified from them. An opening RT-PCR round employed HTBI primers and preceded a second-round multiplex PCR. TCRdb re-derived calls from the multiplex PCR reads in MiXCR, one entry per CDR3 protein. The table includes 240,000 or so distinct CDR3 sequences, 45% to 55% detected once. Regarding this clonotype: As yet, its antigen is unknown.

Presentation of ophthalmopathy in the donors involved moderate-to-severe activity, CAS ≥3, NOSPECS ≥4 and a duration under 3 months. A diagnosis was made from clinical symptoms together with serum thyroxine, TRAb, thyroid ultrasound and orbital computed tomography. The starting material, 8 to 10 ml of fresh peripheral blood, provided the PBMCs. Per the germline V gene, CDR1 is MNHEY and CDR2 is SMNVEV (reference sequence). The J segment lost 2 bases and the V segment lost 5 bases, leaving 14 bases of the junction unmatched. The CDR3 contains 17 residues. Study conclusions and caveats: The model predicted progression of ophthalmopathy with a sensitivity of roughly 65%, and its specificity was under 75%.

V is TRBV27 and J is TRBJ1-2; TRBD1 aligns across 7 bases. Sequenced sample: peripheral blood. The TCR sequence derives from an adult man with Graves' ophthalmopathy. The DNA for the CDR3 is TGTGCCAGCAGTCCCCTATTCGACAGGGCCCTAAACTATGGCTACACCTTC. Its translation is CASSPLFDRALNYGYTF.